These T cell receptor beta chains were read from a single sample in a study of Ad26.COV2.S vaccination and SARS-CoV-2 variants. The table came from immunoSEQ multiplex PCR; TCRdb's copy has only in-frame clones and leaves some out. The sample consists of 300,000 to 400,000 clones, 86% of them appearing once. Here the sequenced sample was peripheral blood, taken in a trial of Ad26.COV2.S vaccine versus placebo. These receptor sequences come from a person between 18 and 65 years old who received the Ad26.COV2.S COVID-19 vaccine or a placebo. Both conserved end residues are part of each CDR3. A D gene is named only where the DNA matches it firmly. The size field is filled for only some rows; it gives once, few, many or a size class.

v_gene: TRBV28; len: 12; abundance: -; j_gene: TRBJ1-1; d_gene: -; CDR3nt: TGTGCCAGCCATAGCAGTTTAGCTGAAGCTTTCTTT; CDR3aa: CASHSSLAEAFF
v_gene: TRBV5-6; len: 15; abundance: -; j_gene: TRBJ2-2; d_gene: -; CDR3nt: TGTGCCAGCACCCCCCAGGGTCTCAACACCGGGGAGCTGTTTTTT; CDR3aa: CASTPQGLNTGELFF
v_gene: TRBV5-1; len: 13; abundance: -; j_gene: TRBJ1-1; d_gene: -; CDR3nt: TGCGCCAGCAGCTTGATTTCAGACACTGAAGCTTTCTTT; CDR3aa: CASSLISDTEAFF
v_gene: TRBV28; len: 15; abundance: -; j_gene: TRBJ1-4; d_gene: TRBD1; CDR3nt: TGTGCCAGCAGTCCCACCAGGGGGATTTGGGAAAAACTGTTTTTT; CDR3aa: CASSPTRGIWEKLFF
v_gene: TRBV3-1/TRBV3-2; len: 13; abundance: -; j_gene: TRBJ2-1; d_gene: TRBD2; CDR3nt: TGTGCCAGCAGCCAAGAGAGTCGGGAGGGGCAGTTCTTC; CDR3aa: CASSQESREGQFF
v_gene: TRBV6-2/TRBV6-3; len: 13; abundance: -; j_gene: TRBJ1-2; d_gene: TRBD1; CDR3nt: TGTGCCAGCAGCTTGGGACAGAACTATGGCTACACCTTC; CDR3aa: CASSLGQNYGYTF
v_gene: TRBV28; len: 15; abundance: once; j_gene: TRBJ1-1; d_gene: -; CDR3nt: TGTGCCAGCAGTTTTAACAGGTTCATGAACACTGAAGCTTTCTTT; CDR3aa: CASSFNRFMNTEAFF
v_gene: TRBV13; len: 14; abundance: -; j_gene: TRBJ2-7; d_gene: TRBD1; CDR3nt: TGTGCCAGCAGCGTCCCCGGGACAGGGGCCGAGCAGTACTTC; CDR3aa: CASSVPGTGAEQYF
v_gene: TRBV24-1; len: 12; abundance: -; j_gene: TRBJ2-2; d_gene: TRBD1; CDR3nt: TGTGCCACCGGACAGGGAACCGGGGAGCTGTTTTTT; CDR3aa: CATGQGTGELFF
v_gene: TRBV7-2; len: 16; abundance: -; j_gene: TRBJ2-2; d_gene: -; CDR3nt: TGTGCCAGCAGCGCCATCGGGGTCGCGGGGACCGGGGAGCTGTTTTTT; CDR3aa: CASSAIGVAGTGELFF